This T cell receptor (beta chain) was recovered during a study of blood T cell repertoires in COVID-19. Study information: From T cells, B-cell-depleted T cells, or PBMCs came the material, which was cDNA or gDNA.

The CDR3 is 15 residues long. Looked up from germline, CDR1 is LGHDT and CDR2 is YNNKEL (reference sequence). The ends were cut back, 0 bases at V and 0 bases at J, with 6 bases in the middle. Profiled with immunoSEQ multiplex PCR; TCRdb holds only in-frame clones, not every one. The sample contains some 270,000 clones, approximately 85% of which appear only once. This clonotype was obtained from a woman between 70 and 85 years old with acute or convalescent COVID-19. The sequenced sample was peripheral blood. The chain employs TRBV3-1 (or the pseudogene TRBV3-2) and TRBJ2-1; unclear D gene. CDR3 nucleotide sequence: TGTGCCAGCAGCCAAGAGCGAGGCTCCTACAATGAGCAGTTCTTC. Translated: CASSQERGSYNEQFF.